This entry features one T cell receptor beta chain sequence. Measured with immunoSEQ multiplex PCR; TCRdb has only the in-frame clones, and not every one. The sample has 100,000 to 120,000 clones, approximately 80% seen once. The data originate from a study of blood T cell repertoires in COVID-19. The wider study: In each case, the material was cDNA or gDNA derived from T cells, B-cell-depleted T cells, or PBMCs.

In germline, CDR1 is SGHTA, CDR2 FQGNSA. V was clipped by 2 bases and J by 5 bases, with 13 bases between them. There are 15 residues in the CDR3. The source is a woman between 65 and 79 years old with acute or convalescent COVID-19. Sequencing was done on a sample of peripheral blood. The chain employs TRBV7-2 and TRBJ2-1; tentatively, D is TRBD1 (6 bases). The CDR3 DNA reads as TGTGCCAGCAGCTTATCAGGGGTCCGAGACAATGAGCAGTTCTTC. Its protein is CASSLSGVRDNEQFF.